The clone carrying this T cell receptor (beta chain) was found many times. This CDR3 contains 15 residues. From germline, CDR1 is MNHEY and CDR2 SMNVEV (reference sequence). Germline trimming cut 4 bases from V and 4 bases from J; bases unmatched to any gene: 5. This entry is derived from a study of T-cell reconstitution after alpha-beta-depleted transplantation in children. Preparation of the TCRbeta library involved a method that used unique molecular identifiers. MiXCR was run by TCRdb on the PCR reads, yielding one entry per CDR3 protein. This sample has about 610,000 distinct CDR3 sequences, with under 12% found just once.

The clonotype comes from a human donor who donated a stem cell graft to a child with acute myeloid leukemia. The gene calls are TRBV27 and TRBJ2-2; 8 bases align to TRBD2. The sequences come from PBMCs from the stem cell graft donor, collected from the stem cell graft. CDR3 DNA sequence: TGTGCCAGCAGTTCGAGACTAGCGAGCACCGGGGAGCTGTTTTTT. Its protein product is CASSSRLASTGELFF.